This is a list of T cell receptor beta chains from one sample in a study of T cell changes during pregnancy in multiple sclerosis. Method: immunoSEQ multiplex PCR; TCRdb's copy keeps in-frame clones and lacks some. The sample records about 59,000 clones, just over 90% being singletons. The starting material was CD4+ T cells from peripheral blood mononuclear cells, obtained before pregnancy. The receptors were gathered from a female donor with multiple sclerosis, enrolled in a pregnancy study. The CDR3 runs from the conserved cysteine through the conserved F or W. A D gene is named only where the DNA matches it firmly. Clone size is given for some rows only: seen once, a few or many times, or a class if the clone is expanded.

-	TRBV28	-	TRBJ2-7	CASGQPPGDEQYF	TGTGCCAGCGGGCAACCCCCGGGAGACGAGCAGTACTTC
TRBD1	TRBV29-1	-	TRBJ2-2	CSAKLGQGATGELFF	TGCAGCGCAAAGCTGGGACAGGGGGCCACCGGGGAGCTGTTTTTT
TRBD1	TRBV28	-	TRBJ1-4	CASSTIFGTGAATNEKLFF	TGTGCCAGCAGTACGATTTTTGGGACAGGGGCCGCAACTAATGAAAAACTGTTTTTT
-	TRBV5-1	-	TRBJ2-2	CASSLSDTNTGELFF	TGCGCCAGCAGCCTATCTGACACGAACACCGGGGAGCTGTTTTTT
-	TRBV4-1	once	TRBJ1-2	CASRRVGQGYGYTF	TGCGCCAGCAGAAGGGTGGGCCAGGGCTATGGCTACACCTTC
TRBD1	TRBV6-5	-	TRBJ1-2	CASSGQGINNYGYTF	TGTGCCAGCAGTGGACAGGGCATTAATAACTATGGCTACACCTTC
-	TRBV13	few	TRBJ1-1	CASSLTRRDTEAFF	TGTGCCAGCAGCTTAACCCGCCGGGACACTGAAGCTTTCTTT
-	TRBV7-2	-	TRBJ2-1	CASSLREPARNEQFF	TGTGCCAGCAGCCTCCGGGAGCCCGCTCGGAATGAGCAGTTCTTC
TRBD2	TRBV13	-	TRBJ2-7	CASSFRSLAGVTSYEQYF	TGTGCCAGCAGCTTCAGGTCACTAGCGGGAGTCACATCCTACGAGCAGTACTTC
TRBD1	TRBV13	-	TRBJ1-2	CASSVGQGNYGYTF	TGTGCCAGCAGCGTCGGACAGGGAAACTATGGCTACACCTTC
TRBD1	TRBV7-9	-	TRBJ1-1	CASSHDRDRVAFF	TGTGCCAGCAGCCACGATAGGGACAGGGTAGCTTTCTTT
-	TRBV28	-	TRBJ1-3	CASSLPQGFSGNTIYF	TGTGCCAGCAGTTTACCTCAGGGTTTCTCTGGAAACACCATATATTTT
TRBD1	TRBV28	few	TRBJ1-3	CASRLRTGPISGNTIYF	TGTGCCAGCAGACTTCGGACAGGGCCGATCTCTGGAAACACCATATATTTT
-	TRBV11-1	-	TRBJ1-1	CASSLIGVNTEAFF	TGTGCCAGCAGCTTAATCGGTGTGAACACTGAAGCTTTCTTT
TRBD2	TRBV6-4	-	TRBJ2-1	CASSDGLAGLDEQFF	TGTGCCAGCAGTGACGGTCTAGCGGGTTTAGATGAGCAGTTCTTC
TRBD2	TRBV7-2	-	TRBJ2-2	CASSLGLAGAHTGELFF	TGTGCCAGCAGCTTAGGGCTAGCGGGAGCTCACACCGGGGAGCTGTTTTTT
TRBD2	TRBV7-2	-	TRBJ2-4	CASSLGGAGGLGTHQYF	TGTGCCAGCAGCCTAGGGGGAGCGGGAGGCCTCGGCACACATCAGTACTTC
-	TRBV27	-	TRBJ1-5	CASIALNQPQHF	TGTGCCAGCATCGCGCTGAATCAGCCCCAGCATTTT
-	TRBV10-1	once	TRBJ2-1	CASSESGGSYNEQFF	TGCGCCAGCAGTGAGTCGGGGGGTTCCTACAATGAGCAGTTCTTC
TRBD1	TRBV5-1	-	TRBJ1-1	CASSLGPGGNTEAFF	TGCGCCAGCAGCTTGGGTCCAGGGGGGAACACTGAAGCTTTCTTT
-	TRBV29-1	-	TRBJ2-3	CSVYSVPADTQYF	TGCAGCGTTTACTCCGTCCCGGCAGATACGCAGTATTTT
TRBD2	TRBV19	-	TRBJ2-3	CASSISTSGVSTDTQYF	TGTGCCAGTAGTATAAGCACTAGCGGGGTGAGCACAGATACGCAGTATTTT
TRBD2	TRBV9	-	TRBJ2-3	CASSVLAAITDTQYF	TGTGCCAGCAGCGTACTAGCGGCAATCACAGATACGCAGTATTTT
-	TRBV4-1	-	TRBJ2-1	CASSQGSGAGASSYNEQFF	TGCGCCAGCAGCCAAGGTTCGGGGGCGGGGGCAAGCTCCTACAATGAGCAGTTCTTC
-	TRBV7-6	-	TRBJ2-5	CASSLGGAGGPWETQYF	TGTGCCAGCAGCTTAGGGGGTGCCGGAGGGCCATGGGAGACCCAGTACTTC
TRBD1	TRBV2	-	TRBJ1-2	CASREDREDGYTF	TGTGCCAGCAGGGAAGACAGGGAAGATGGCTACACCTTC
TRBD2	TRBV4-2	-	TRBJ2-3	CASSQLAGAATDTQYF	TGTGCCAGCAGCCAACTAGCGGGAGCAGCCACAGATACGCAGTATTTT
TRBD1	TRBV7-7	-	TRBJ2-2	CASSLYSTWDSRSDGELFF	TGTGCTAGCAGCTTGTACAGTACCTGGGACAGCCGAAGTGACGGGGAGCTGTTTTTT
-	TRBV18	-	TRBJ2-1	CASSAQAYNEQFF	TGTGCCAGCTCAGCTCAGGCCTACAATGAGCAGTTCTTC
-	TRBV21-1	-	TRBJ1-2	CAARVDGNSNGYTF	TGTGCCGCCCGGGTGGACGGGAATTCGAATGGCTACACCTTC
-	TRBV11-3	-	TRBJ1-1	CASSLEQYTEAFF	TGTGCCAGCAGCTTAGAACAGTACACTGAAGCTTTCTTT
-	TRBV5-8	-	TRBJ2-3	CASTPDGLSTDTQYF	TGTGCCAGCACCCCGGACGGACTTTCGACAGATACGCAGTATTTT
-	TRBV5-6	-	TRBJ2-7	CASSLSDEQYF	TGTGCCAGCAGCTTGTCTGACGAGCAGTACTTC
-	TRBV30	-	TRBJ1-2	CAWSVEGQRKRSNYGYTF	TGTGCCTGGAGTGTAGAGGGACAACGAAAACGGTCTAACTATGGCTACACCTTC
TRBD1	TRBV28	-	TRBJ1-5	CASSSGTGPHQPQHF	TGTGCCAGCAGTTCCGGGACAGGGCCTCATCAGCCCCAGCATTTT
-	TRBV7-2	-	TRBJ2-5	CATTMTGDRQETQYF	TGTGCCACCACCATGACAGGTGATAGACAAGAGACCCAGTACTTC
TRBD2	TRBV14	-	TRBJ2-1	CASSQVRGVGGSFHEQFF	TGTGCCAGCAGCCAAGTCCGAGGGGTGGGCGGGAGTTTCCATGAGCAGTTCTTC
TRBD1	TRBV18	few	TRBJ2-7	CASSPNGQGSGEQYF	TGTGCCAGCTCACCCAACGGACAGGGTTCGGGGGAGCAGTACTTC
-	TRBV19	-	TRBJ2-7	CASSIGLAHSYEQYF	TGTGCCAGTAGTATTGGGCTAGCGCACTCCTACGAGCAGTACTTC
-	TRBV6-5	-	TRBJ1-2	CASSYWQGGSSGYTF	TGTGCCAGCAGTTATTGGCAGGGAGGTAGCAGCGGCTACACCTTC
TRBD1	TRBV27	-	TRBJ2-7	CASSPGTGVYEQYF	TGTGCCAGCAGCCCCGGGACAGGGGTCTACGAGCAGTACTTC